These T cell receptor beta chains were read from a single sample in a study of OX40 agonist ivuxolimab in advanced cancers. Measured with immunoSEQ multiplex PCR; TCRdb has only the in-frame clones, and not every one. The sample consists of some 110,000 clones, roughly 93% of them appearing once. The sequencing used CD4+ or CD8+ T cells sorted from blood, collected in a trial of the OX40 agonist ivuxolimab. Receptors originate from an adult with an advanced solid tumor such as melanoma, head and neck, liver or kidney cancer. Both conserved end residues are part of each CDR3. A D gene is named only where the DNA matches it firmly. Size is omitted from some rows. Given values are once, few, many or a class for expanded clones.

-,-,TRBV11-3,TRBJ2-3,CASSLVPGANTQYF,TGTGCCAGCAGCTTAGTCCCAGGGGCTAATACGCAGTATTTT
-,-,TRBV7-9,TRBJ1-5,CASSFSPVGLSNQPQHF,TGTGCCAGCAGCTTTAGTCCGGTCGGGCTTAGCAATCAGCCCCAGCATTTT
-,-,TRBV21-1,TRBJ1-2,CASSFKGDFHGYTF,TGTGCCAGCAGCTTCAAAGGGGACTTTCATGGCTACACCTTC
TRBD1,-,TRBV2,TRBJ1-2,CASSMRDRVGGYTF,TGTGCCAGCAGTATGCGGGACAGGGTGGGTGGCTACACCTTC
-,-,TRBV19,TRBJ2-5,CASSPRSRETQYF,TGTGCCAGTAGCCCCCGTAGCCGGGAGACCCAGTACTTC
-,-,TRBV7-9,TRBJ1-3,CASSLAGSYSGNTIYF,TGTGCCAGCAGCTTAGCGGGCAGCTACTCTGGAAACACCATATATTTT
TRBD1,-,TRBV2,TRBJ1-1,CASKRQGATMNTEAFF,TGTGCCAGCAAACGACAGGGGGCTACTATGAACACTGAAGCTTTCTTT
-,-,TRBV7-2,TRBJ2-3,CASSLLVTDTQYF,TGTGCCAGCAGCTTACTAGTCACAGATACGCAGTATTTT
TRBD1,few,TRBV5-1,TRBJ1-1,CASSPGQGAGNTEAFF,TGCGCCAGCAGCCCCGGACAGGGGGCAGGGAACACTGAAGCTTTCTTT
-,-,TRBV1,TRBJ2-5,CTSSQGNPSCDETQYF,TGCACCAGCAGCCAAGGCAATCCTAGCTGTGATGAGACCCAGTACTTC
TRBD1,-,TRBV28,TRBJ2-2,CASSRLGQGTGELFF,TGTGCCAGCAGTCGACTGGGACAGGGCACCGGGGAGCTGTTTTTT
-,-,TRBV5-1,TRBJ1-5,CASSFGRTSNQPQHF,TGCGCCAGCAGCTTCGGACGGACGTCCAATCAGCCCCAGCATTTT
-,-,TRBV2,TRBJ2-3,CASSTRQINTDTQYF,TGTGCCAGCAGTACCCGACAGATTAATACAGATACGCAGTATTTT
TRBD2,-,TRBV6-5,TRBJ2-7,CASRSQRGGEQYF,TGTGCCAGCAGATCACAACGGGGGGGCGAGCAGTACTTC
-,-,TRBV27,TRBJ1-1,CASRGGAENTEAFF,TGTGCCAGCAGGGGAGGGGCGGAGAACACTGAAGCTTTCTTT
TRBD1,-,TRBV7-3,TRBJ2-3,CASSPGTVDTQYF,TGTGCCAGCAGCCCCGGGACAGTGGATACGCAGTATTTT
TRBD2,-,TRBV7-2,TRBJ2-1,CASSLVGGGAGREQFF,TGTGCCAGCAGCTTAGTAGGCGGGGGGGCCGGAAGAGAGCAGTTCTTC
-,-,TRBV7-2,TRBJ1-6,CASSLRAQGYDSPLHF,TGTGCCAGCAGCTTAAGGGCACAGGGTTATGATTCACCCCTCCACTTT
-,few,TRBV4-3,TRBJ1-5,CASSQGRAGNQPQHF,TGCGCCAGCAGCCAAGGGAGGGCTGGCAATCAGCCCCAGCATTTT
-,-,TRBV6-5,TRBJ2-1,CATVETGPNNEQFF,TGTGCCACCGTAGAGACAGGCCCTAACAATGAGCAGTTCTTC
TRBD1,-,TRBV6-5,TRBJ1-5,CASRRTGDQPQHF,TGTGCCAGCAGAAGGACAGGGGATCAGCCCCAGCATTTT
TRBD2,-,TRBV9,TRBJ2-1,CASSLRLATYNEQFF,TGTGCCAGCAGCCTCCGACTAGCTACCTACAATGAGCAGTTCTTC
-,once,TRBV7-7,TRBJ1-1,CASSLNGNTEAFF,TGTGCCAGCAGCTTGAACGGGAACACTGAAGCTTTCTTT
-,-,TRBV18,TRBJ1-4,CASSPQRAEKLFF,TGTGCCAGCTCACCACAGAGAGCGGAAAAACTGTTTTTT
TRBD1,once,TRBV6-6,TRBJ2-7,CASSWGTGSEQYF,TGTGCCAGCAGTTGGGGGACAGGGAGCGAGCAGTACTTC
-,few,TRBV5-1,TRBJ1-5,CASSLDSSNQPQHF,TGCGCCAGCAGCTTGGACAGTAGCAATCAGCCCCAGCATTTT
-,-,TRBV7-2,TRBJ2-3,CASSPGSSTDTQYF,TGTGCCAGCAGCCCCGGGTCCTCCACAGATACGCAGTATTTT
-,-,TRBV6-6,TRBJ2-1,CASSYSRQYNEQFF,TGTGCCAGCAGTTACTCGAGGCAGTACAATGAGCAGTTCTTC
-,-,TRBV29-1,TRBJ2-2,CSVEDRGFGGIPGELFF,TGCAGCGTTGAAGATCGGGGCTTTGGGGGAATCCCCGGGGAGCTGTTTTTT
-,once,TRBV19,TRBJ2-4,CATSLLAKNIQYF,TGTGCCACAAGTCTTCTAGCCAAAAACATTCAGTACTTC